A single sample gave rise to the 21 T cell receptor beta chains below, sequenced in a study of response to subunit inactivated influenza vaccine. Using its own MiXCR run on the RT-PCR reads, TCRdb lists one record per CDR3 protein. Here the sample spans 550,000 to 800,000 distinct CDR3 sequences, approximately 15% being singletons. The material was PBMCs from blood, obtained around 14 days before vaccination. Receptors originate from a man aged 45-65 years who received an inactivated influenza vaccine.

This clonotype was picked up a small number of times. CDR3 sequence (DNA): TGCAGTGCTAGTTTAGACAATGAGCAGTTCTTC. As protein: CSASLDNEQFF. The chain joins TRBV20-1 to TRBJ2-1; the D is unclear. The CDR3 runs 11 residues. Germline V gene lookup returns CDR1 DFQATT and CDR2 SNEGSKA (reference sequence). V lost 3 bases, J lost 5 bases, and 5 bases lay in between.

The chain links TRBV12-3 or TRBV12-4 to TRBJ1-3; maybe TRBD1 (5 bases). The CDR3 is made up of 13 amino acids. V was shortened by 1 base and J by 10 bases, with 11 bases between the two germline ends. The CDR3 bases are TGTGCCAGCAGTTTAGGGGGGTCCGGGACCATATATTTT. Encoded protein: CASSLGGSGTIYF.

The gene calls are TRBV7-2 and TRBJ1-3, with a tentative D call TRBD1 (5 bases). The CDR3 runs to 15 residues. Trimming left V 6 bases short and J 4 bases short, with 16 bases between. Germline assignment: CDR1 SGHTA and CDR2 FQGNSA. The DNA for the CDR3 is TGTGCCAGCAGTGGCCGAGGGGCAAGAGGAAACACCATATATTTT. It translates to CASSGRGARGNTIYF.

The chain has TRBV2 and TRBJ2-2; D gene uncertain. The CDR3 loop spans 17 amino acids. Per the germline V gene, CDR1 is SNHLY and CDR2 is FYNNEI. Trimming took off 5 bases at V and 3 bases at J, with 19 bases between the two ends. The CDR3 here is CASSWVEGELDTGELFF. The CDR3 coding sequence is TGTGCCAGCAGTTGGGTGGAAGGAGAGCTTGACACCGGGGAGCTGTTTTTT.

The chain joins TRBV20-1 to TRBJ2-1; tentative D call: TRBD1 (5 bases). Germline V gives CDR1 DFQATT, CDR2 SNEGSKA (reference sequence). This CDR3 spans 14 amino acids. The V end lost 6 bases, the J end lost 2 bases, and 14 bases lay between the germline ends. CDR3: CSAPFQGTYNEQFF. The CDR3 region has the DNA TGCAGTGCACCCTTTCAGGGCACCTACAATGAGCAGTTCTTC.

The rearrangement uses TRBV20-1 and TRBJ2-7; 9 bases are a match to TRBD1. This CDR3 spans 15 amino acids. After removal of 5 bases from V and 4 bases from J, the junction contained 12 bases not matched to a gene. Germline V gene lookup returns CDR1 DFQATT and CDR2 SNEGSKA (reference sequence). The CDR3 spells CSAHSSGTGSYEQYF. Written as DNA, the CDR3 is TGCAGTGCTCACAGTTCGGGGACAGGGTCGTACGAGCAGTACTTC.

The chain recombines TRBV20-1 with TRBJ2-7; TRBD1 might be the D (5 bases). Trimming cost V 0 bases and J 5 bases, with 8 bases left between them. The CDR3 totals 12 residues. The germline V gene encodes CDR1 DFQATT and CDR2 SNEGSKA (reference sequence). The CDR3 DNA is TGCAGTGCTAGAGATTGGGGCCACGAGCAGTACTTC. Its translation: CSARDWGHEQYF.

In its sample, this clonotype was seen many times. The chain couples TRBV27 to TRBJ2-3; D gene ambiguous. V was clipped by 3 bases and J by 7 bases, with 14 bases between them. The V gene's germline CDR1 is MNHEY and CDR2 SMNVEV (reference sequence). The CDR3 length is 14 residues. The CDR3 loop is CASSFTNSFYTQYF. Here the CDR3 DNA reads TGTGCCAGCAGTTTCACAAACTCCTTCTATACGCAGTATTTT.

A few counts support this clonotype. The V call is TRBV9, the J call TRBJ2-1, with 11 bases that match TRBD2. The CDR3 loop spans 15 amino acids. The germline gives CDR1 SGDLS, CDR2 YYNGEE. V was pared by 2 bases and J by 7 bases, with 5 bases of the junction left unmatched. The CDR3 loop is CASSVTSGSTNEQFF. In DNA form, the CDR3 reads TGTGCCAGCAGCGTTACTAGCGGGAGTACGAATGAGCAGTTCTTC.

The chain links TRBV5-1 to TRBJ1-4; 7 positions agree with TRBD1. This CDR3 is 13 amino acids long. Germline CDR1 is SGHRS and CDR2 is YFSETQ. With 5 bases clipped from V and 6 bases from J, the junction kept 4 bases outside the gene matches. Here the CDR3 reads CASRGTVDEKLFF. For the CDR3, the DNA is TGCGCCAGCAGAGGGACAGTGGATGAAAAACTGTTTTTT.

The rearrangement joins TRBV28 to TRBJ1-2; D might be TRBD1 (5 bases). Germline values: CDR1 MDHEN, CDR2 SYDVKM. V dropped 3 bases and J dropped 2 bases, with 22 bases sitting between them. The CDR3 sequence is 18 residues long. CDR3 DNA: TGTGCCAGCAGTTTCGGTAAATGGGGCGACAAAGGCAACTATGGCTACACCTTC. Amino acids: CASSFGKWGDKGNYGYTF.

V gene TRBV20-1 combines with J gene TRBJ1-5; D gene unclear. The CDR3 runs to 14 residues. Trimming took 6 bases from V and 0 from J, leaving 12 bases between them. CDR1 is DFQATT and CDR2 is SNEGSKA in the germline V gene (reference sequence). The CDR3 DNA sequence: TGCAGTGCCACAGACGGTTATAGCAATCAGCCCCAGCATTTT. Amino acid sequence: CSATDGYSNQPQHF.

The genes are TRBV12-3 or TRBV12-4 and TRBJ2-1; 10 nucleotides agree with TRBD2. With V trimmed by 6 bases and J by 8 bases, 13 bases remained unmatched. CDR3 size: 16 residues. CDR3 in DNA: TGTGCCAGCAGCGCACTGGCTAGCGGGAGCGGGGATGAGCAGTTCTTC. Translated, it gives CASSALASGSGDEQFF.

The chain employs TRBV6-2 or TRBV6-3 and TRBJ1-4; 7 bases align to TRBD1. This CDR3 region has 17 residues. The V segment lost 6 bases and the J segment 0 bases; nucleotides outside the gene matches: 10. Germline V gives CDR1 MNHEY, CDR2 SVGEGT. CDR3 coding DNA: TGTGCCAGCAGAACCCCGGGACAGCTAACAACTAATGAAAAACTGTTTTTT. Amino acid sequence: CASRTPGQLTTNEKLFF.

The genes are TRBV2 and TRBJ2-4; a possible D gene is TRBD2 (5 bases). The germline gives CDR1 SNHLY, CDR2 FYNNEI. The CDR3 spans 14 residues. The V end lost 7 bases, the J end lost 6 bases, and 16 bases lay between the germline ends. DNA for the CDR3: TGTGCCAGCATCCCGGTCCGGGGTCCAAACATTCAGTACTTC. Its protein is CASIPVRGPNIQYF. Full variable domain (outside the CDR3, taken from reference TRBV2 and TRBJ2-4): EPEVTQTPSHQVTQMGQEVILRCVPISNHLYFYWYRQILGQKVEFLVSFYNNEISEKSEIFDDQFSVERPDGSNFTLKIRSTKLEDSAMYFCASIPVRGPNIQYFGAGTRLSVL.

CDR3 bases: TGTGCCAGCGAAGGGGTCCGGAGCTACGAGCAGTACTTC. Translating it yields CASEGVRSYEQYF. The gene calls are TRBV28 and TRBJ2-7, with D maybe TRBD1 (5 bases). There are 13 residues in the CDR3. Germline V gives CDR1 MDHEN, CDR2 SYDVKM. Trimming cost V 8 bases and J 3 bases, with 14 bases left between them.

This clonotype was seen repeatedly, ten times or more. At one end the junction does not follow the germline gene, possibly because of a read error. The chain has TRBV12-3 or TRBV12-4 and TRBJ2-3, with D possibly being TRBD2 (6 bases). CDR3 size: 15 residues. The CDR3 loop is CASSLGGVGTDTQYF. The CDR3, as DNA: TGCGCCAGCAGCTTGGGGGGAGTTGGCACAGATACGCAGTATTTT.

This clonotype was observed a few times. CDR3: CSASRFNYNEQFF. CDR3 bases: TGCAGTGCTTCCCGGTTCAACTACAATGAGCAGTTCTTC. The rearrangement joins TRBV20-1 to TRBJ2-1; D unresolved. The CDR3 extends over 13 amino acids. V shed 5 bases and J shed 3 bases, with 11 bases lying between them. Germline-derived CDR1 and CDR2 are DFQATT and SNEGSKA (reference sequence).

The rearrangement links TRBV9 to TRBJ2-5; D remains ambiguous. V was cut by 2 bases and J by 1 base, with 9 bases left in between. The length of the CDR3 is 14 residues. CDR1 and CDR2 (germline): SGDLS, YYNGEE. DNA for the CDR3: TGTGCCAGCAGCGTTTTAAGGGTCCAAGAGACCCAGTACTTC. Amino acid sequence: CASSVLRVQETQYF.

The chain recombines TRBV7-9 with TRBJ2-7; 10 bases align to TRBD1. Germline assignment: CDR1 SEHNR and CDR2 FQNEAQ (reference sequence). This CDR3 is 16 amino acids long. The ends lost 0 bases at V and 5 bases at J; junction bases unmatched: 7. The CDR3 coding sequence is TGTGCCAGCAGCTTAGCGTTGGGACAGGGGACGCACGAGCAGTACTTC. This encodes CASSLALGQGTHEQYF.

This clonotype was seen at least ten times. V and J are TRBV4-2 and TRBJ2-1; 13 bases map to TRBD2. Losses at the gene ends were 1 base for V and 10 bases for J; bases not matched to a gene: 4. There are 15 residues in the CDR3. Germline V gene data show CDR1 as LGHNA and CDR2 as YNFKEQ. The CDR3 sequence is CASSQGTSGSTEQFF. Here the CDR3 DNA reads TGTGCCAGCAGCCAAGGGACTAGCGGGAGTACAGAGCAGTTCTTC.